The source of this T cell receptor beta chain is a study of spatial heterogeneity in lung cancer. Study details: Detection of beta-chain sequences consistently exceeded that of alpha-chain sequences. The study, taken as a whole, reports: Relative to follow-up, resection was when ubiquitous expanded tumor TCRs appeared more in blood.

Remarks on this clonotype: The antigen is unknown.

Germline V CDR1 and CDR2: MDHEN, SYDVKM. This CDR3 contains 12 residues. Trimming removed 5 bases from V and 1 base from J, with 5 bases in between. The time point denotes: sample taken at primary tumor resection. Unsorted samples of tumor, nontumor lung or frozen PBMC had their whole RNA sequenced. TCRdb processed the 5' RACE reads anew with MiXCR; each CDR3 protein has one entry. Of 55,000 to 75,000 distinct CDR3 sequences in the sample, roughly 8% were seen once. The source is a female donor with early-stage non-small cell lung cancer. This chain links TRBV28 with TRBJ1-1; unclear D gene. The sample was PBMCs, taken at surgery. The CDR3 nucleotides read TGTGCCAGCAGTCCCCCGAACACTGAAGCTTTCTTT. Its protein product is CASSPPNTEAFF.